What follows describes a single T cell receptor beta chain. Its cognate antigen is unknown. The data derive from a study of memory CD4+ T cells and cytomegalovirus serostatus. Overall study findings and caveats: Median bootstrapped AUC for CMV status was just over 0.94 originally, around 0.91 US-trained.

Repertoires were generated with immunoSEQ multiplex PCR, while TCRdb's copy carries only in-frame clones and drops some. Altogether 45,000 or so clones are present, about 79% being singletons, with the ten largest covering 1% to 1.3%. Single viable CD3+CD4+CD8-CD45RO+ cells were sorted as the memory CD4+ T cells. CD4+ T cells were isolated by positive magnetic selection. The length of the CDR3 is 16 residues. The ends were cut back, 2 bases at V and 1 base at J, with 14 bases in the middle. Per the germline V gene, CDR1 is SGHDN and CDR2 is FVKESK. This sequence joins TRBV14 and TRBJ2-5; no definite D call. Sequencing used memory CD4+ T cells from blood. The sequence derives from an adult in good health and CMV-seronegative. The CDR3 sequence: CASSQYQSPFQETQYF. The CDR3, as DNA: TGTGCCAGCAGCCAATACCAGTCCCCTTTCCAAGAGACCCAGTACTTC.